This T cell receptor (beta chain) was identified in a study of cytomegalovirus exposure and HLA in healthy donors. J was trimmed by 4 bases and V by 5 bases; bases with no gene match: 4. This CDR3 region has 14 residues. Per the germline V gene, CDR1 is KGHSH and CDR2 is LQKENI. The PCR ran on 60 Vbeta and 13 Jbeta primers. Here immunoSEQ multiplex PCR was the method, and the copy in TCRdb shows in-frame clones only, minus some. The sample consists of some 120,000 clones, around three quarters of them appearing once. The chain combines TRBV18 with TRBJ2-1; TRBD1 matches at 8 bases. Sequencing input: PBMCs. The origin of this receptor is a man aged 18 to 35 in good health and CMV-seronegative. The CDR3 sequence is CASSSRGLYNEQFF. The CDR3 DNA follows: TGTGCCAGCTCAAGCAGGGGGCTATACAATGAGCAGTTCTTC.